This passage covers 21 T cell receptor beta chains from one sample sequenced in a study of control samples from healthy donors and cancer patients. The repertoire was sequenced with immunoSEQ multiplex PCR; TCRdb's copy has only in-frame clones and lacks some. Of more than 100,000 clones listed, more than 85% are singletons. Sequences were obtained from blood. Every receptor here comes from a young woman in good health.

This clone was detected only once. V is TRBV4-2 and J is TRBJ2-5, with D possibly matching TRBD2 (5 bases). CDR1 LGHNA and CDR2 YNFKEQ come from the germline V gene. The CDR3 sequence is 15 residues long. Between the trimmed V and J ends, which lost 1 base and 5 bases, there was a span of 14 bases. The CDR3 here is CASSQVGGTTETQYF. CDR3 coding DNA: TGTGCCAGCAGCCAAGTTGGAGGTACTACGGAGACCCAGTACTTC.

The chain uses TRBV9 and TRBJ2-3, with D maybe TRBD1 (7 bases). V gave up 2 bases and J gave up 1 base, with 11 bases separating them. The V gene's germline CDR1 is SGDLS and CDR2 YYNGEE. CDR3 length equals 15 residues. CDR3 coding DNA: TGTGCCAGCAGCGTGGAGGGGGCAGGCACAGATACGCAGTATTTT. Translating it yields CASSVEGAGTDTQYF.

The chain uses TRBV7-3 and TRBJ1-1, with D possibly being TRBD1 (6 bases). Trimming left V 1 base short and J 6 bases short, with 15 bases between. CDR1 and CDR2 (germline): SGHTA, FQGTGA. CDR3 length equals 15 residues. CDR3 loop: CASSLSGGRGSEAFF. In DNA form, the CDR3 reads TGTGCCAGCAGCTTAAGCGGGGGGCGTGGGTCTGAAGCTTTCTTT.

The CDR3 sequence: CASSSPGQGVTEQYF. CDR3 in DNA: TGTGCCAGCAGTTCTCCGGGACAGGGGGTCACCGAGCAGTACTTC. V is TRBV28 and J is TRBJ2-7; 11 bases line up with TRBD1. The CDR3 has 15 amino acids. V lost 4 bases to trimming and J lost 6 bases; unmatched junction nucleotides: 8. CDR1 MDHEN and CDR2 SYDVKM come from the germline V gene. Looking up the rest from reference TRBV28 and TRBJ2-7 gives the full variable domain: DVKVTQSSRYLVKRTGEKVFLECVQDMDHENMFWYRQDPGLGLRLIYFSYDVKMKEKGDIPEGYSVSREKKERFSLILESASTNQTSMYLCASSSPGQGVTEQYFGPGTRLTVT.

J is TRBJ1-6 and V is TRBV4-3, with D possibly being TRBD1 (5 bases). Germline lookup yields CDR1 LGHNA and CDR2 YSLEER. V shed 0 bases and J shed 2 bases, with 14 bases lying between them. The CDR3 is 18 residues long. CDR3 in amino acids: CASSQDRGERAYNSPLHF. The CDR3 DNA reads TGCGCCAGCAGCCAAGATAGAGGGGAAAGGGCCTATAATTCACCCCTCCACTTT.

The chain employs TRBV4-1 and TRBJ2-1; TRBD2 agrees at 11 bases. The CDR3 covers 18 residues. The V gene end was trimmed by 0 bases and the J gene end by 2 bases; junction bases not matched to a gene: 6. Germline V gene data show CDR1 as MGHRA and CDR2 as YSYEKL. The CDR3 region has the DNA TGCGCCAGCAGCCAAGACGGTTCACTAGCGGGGGCCTACAATGAGCAGTTCTTC. Translation: CASSQDGSLAGAYNEQFF.

This clone showed up just once. The V and J genes are TRBV24-1 and TRBJ1-2; TRBD1 aligns across 8 bases. V dropped 1 base and J dropped 8; count of bases not matched to a gene: 23. Germline V gene lookup returns CDR1 KGHDR and CDR2 SFDVKD. This CDR3 has 20 amino acids. CDR3 sequence reads: CATSDFGRAGGVPHIGGYTF. The CDR3 nucleotides are TGTGCCACCAGTGATTTCGGTAGGGCAGGGGGCGTCCCCCATATAGGGGGCTACACCTTC.

The rearrangement links TRBV3-1 (or the pseudogene TRBV3-2) to TRBJ1-2; 8 bases align to TRBD1. The CDR3 has 15 residues. Per the germline V gene, CDR1 is LGHDT and CDR2 is YNNKEL (reference sequence). After removal of 0 bases from V and 6 bases from J, the junction contained 6 bases not matched to a gene. The chain's CDR3 is CASSQERTGSHGYTF. The CDR3 DNA sequence: TGTGCCAGCAGCCAAGAAAGGACAGGGAGCCATGGCTACACCTTC.

The rearrangement uses TRBV7-2 and TRBJ1-6; 12 bases line up with TRBD1. With 3 bases clipped from V and 3 bases from J, the junction kept 9 bases outside the gene matches. The CDR3 has 19 amino acids. The germline V gene has CDR1 SGHTA and CDR2 FQGNSA. Here the CDR3 reads CASSFAGTGGPLYNSPLHF. CDR3 DNA sequence: TGTGCCAGCAGCTTCGCCGGGACAGGGGGCCCCCTCTATAATTCACCCCTCCACTTT.

The rearrangement links TRBV11-1 to TRBJ2-3; unclear D gene. This CDR3 is 13 amino acids long. Trimming left V 1 base short and J 2 bases short, with 4 bases between. Germline-derived CDR1 and CDR2 are SGHAT and FQDESV (reference sequence). CDR3 amino acids: CASSLDLTDTQYF. In nucleotides, the CDR3 is TGTGCCAGCAGCTTAGATCTCACAGATACGCAGTATTTT.

This chain uses TRBV5-1 with TRBJ2-3; D might be TRBD1 (5 bases). Trimming left V 10 bases short and J 2 bases short, with 14 bases between. CDR3 length equals 13 residues. Per the germline V gene, CDR1 is SGHRS and CDR2 is YFSETQ. The CDR3 coding sequence is TGCGCCGGTGGGGCGTCGGCCACAGATACGCAGTATTTT. Its translation: CAGGASATDTQYF.

The chain joins TRBV6-1 to TRBJ1-1; D perhaps matches TRBD1 (5 bases). Looked up from germline, CDR1 is MNHNS and CDR2 is SASEGT. This CDR3 has 15 amino acids. The germline V and J ends were trimmed by 3 bases and 1 base, with 12 bases remaining between them. CDR3 protein: CASSDGGTGNTEAFF. DNA of the CDR3: TGTGCCAGCAGTGACGGAGGGACGGGGAACACTGAAGCTTTCTTT.

The rearrangement links TRBV6-6 to TRBJ2-7; D is possibly TRBD1 (6 bases). Germline CDR1 reads MNHNY; CDR2 reads SVGAGI (reference sequence). There are 12 residues in the CDR3. V lost 4 bases, J lost 3 bases, and 7 bases lay in between. CDR3 region: CASSSGVYEQYF. CDR3 sequence (DNA): TGTGCCAGCAGTTCAGGGGTCTACGAGCAGTACTTC.

The genes are TRBV6-5 and TRBJ2-1; the D gene could be TRBD1 or TRBD2 (7 bases each). The CDR3 sequence is 15 residues long. CDR1 MNHEY and CDR2 SVGAGI come from the germline V gene. Trimming cost V 10 bases and J 1 base, with 17 bases left between them. The CDR3 DNA reads TGTGCCACCAGGAGGGGGCGGGGGTCCTACAATGAGCAGTTCTTC. Translated, it gives CATRRGRGSYNEQFF.

This sequence joins TRBV27 and TRBJ2-7; the D is unclear. With 8 bases removed from V and 2 bases from J, the gap between germline ends came to 16 bases. Germline V CDR1 and CDR2: MNHEY, SMNVEV (reference sequence). The length of the CDR3 is 14 residues. The CDR3 sequence: CASSSSGPPYEQYF. CDR3 sequence (DNA): TGTGCCAGCTCTTCCTCCGGACCCCCCTACGAGCAGTACTTC.

The genes are TRBV19 and TRBJ1-5; tentatively, D is TRBD1 (6 bases). This CDR3 comprises 14 residues. Trimming took off 6 bases at V and 4 bases at J, with 13 bases between the two ends. In germline, CDR1 is LNHDA, CDR2 SQIVND (reference sequence). Here the CDR3 reads CASRPGTTNQPQHF. The CDR3 region has the DNA TGTGCCAGTAGACCCGGGACAACAAATCAGCCCCAGCATTTT.

The chain has TRBV5-4 and TRBJ1-2; no reliable D call. This CDR3 spans 16 amino acids. V was clipped by 0 bases and J by 2 bases, with 14 bases between them. Germline CDR1 reads SGHNT; CDR2 reads YYREEE (reference sequence). In DNA form, the CDR3 reads TGTGCCAGCAGCTTGGCCCGTAGCAGTTTCAACTATGGCTACACCTTC. Translated: CASSLARSSFNYGYTF. Filled out from reference TRBV5-4 and TRBJ1-2, the complete variable domain reads ETGVTQSPTHLIKTRGQQVTLRCSSQSGHNTVSWYQQALGQGPQFIFQYYREEENGRGNFPPRFSGLQFPNYSSELNVNALELDDSALYLCASSLARSSFNYGYTFGSGTRLTVV.

The V gene is TRBV7-2, the J gene TRBJ1-6; D is ambiguous. The germline V and J ends were trimmed by 5 bases and 12 bases, with 14 bases remaining between them. The germline CDR1 and CDR2 sequences are SGHTA and FQGNSA. This CDR3 region has 13 residues. This CDR3 reads CASSLRQFLPLHF. The CDR3 bases are TGTGCCAGCAGCCTCAGACAATTTTTACCCCTCCACTTT.

This chain joins TRBV4-2 and TRBJ1-1; D unresolved. This CDR3 spans 14 amino acids. V dropped 3 bases and J dropped 8 bases, with 16 bases sitting between them. CDR1 is LGHNA and CDR2 is YNFKEQ in the germline V gene. This CDR3 is CASSHARGGREAFF. CDR3 coding DNA: TGTGCCAGCAGCCACGCAAGAGGAGGACGGGAAGCTTTCTTT.

The chain combines TRBV18 with TRBJ1-1, with 7 bases fitting TRBD1. Germline assignment: CDR1 KGHSH and CDR2 LQKENI. Trimming took 1 base from V and 5 from J; bases not matched to a gene: 7. CDR3 length: 15 amino acids. The CDR3 loop is CASSPQGGLQTEAFF. For the CDR3, the DNA is TGTGCCAGCTCACCACAAGGGGGCCTGCAGACTGAAGCTTTCTTT.

The rearrangement links TRBV27 to TRBJ1-2, with D possibly matching TRBD1 (6 bases). CDR1 and CDR2 (germline): MNHEY, SMNVEV (reference sequence). The V and J ends lost 4 bases and 8 bases respectively, with 20 bases between them. The CDR3 sequence is 15 residues long. CDR3: CASSWLRGQVEGYTF. In DNA, the CDR3 is TGTGCCAGCAGTTGGTTGCGGGGGCAAGTGGAGGGCTACACCTTC.